The 22 T cell receptor beta chains below come from one sample, sequenced in a study of T cell responses to AZD1222 COVID-19 vaccine. The table came from immunoSEQ multiplex PCR; TCRdb's copy has only in-frame clones and leaves some out. Of about 130,000 clones listed, just over 90% are singletons. Specimen: peripheral blood, collected on day 0 of AZD1222 vaccination. These receptors were taken from an adult in good health.

The genes are TRBV2 and TRBJ2-2; either TRBD1 or TRBD2 may fit D (5 bases each). V lost 6 bases to trimming and J lost 3 bases, with 17 bases between them. The CDR3 totals 16 residues. CDR1 SNHLY and CDR2 FYNNEI come from the germline V gene. CDR3 protein: CASSTGTGWDTGELFF. The CDR3, as DNA: TGTGCCAGCAGCACCGGGACCGGATGGGACACCGGGGAGCTGTTTTTT.

V is TRBV2 and J is TRBJ1-2, with a weak D call TRBD1 (6 bases). Deletions cut 6 bases from V and 3 bases from J, with 17 bases between. The germline gives CDR1 SNHLY, CDR2 FYNNEI. The CDR3 covers 15 residues. Here the CDR3 DNA reads TGTGCCAGCAGCCCTGACAGGACTGGGCACTATGGCTACACCTTC. As protein: CASSPDRTGHYGYTF.

The V call is TRBV27, the J call TRBJ1-4; no clear D gene. Trimming stripped 0 bases from V and 7 bases from J, with 9 bases between. CDR3 length: 14 amino acids. Germline-derived CDR1 and CDR2 are MNHEY and SMNVEV (reference sequence). CDR3 protein: CASSLSPTGEKLFF. As DNA, the CDR3 is TGTGCCAGCAGTTTATCCCCGACGGGTGAAAAACTGTTTTTT.

The genes are TRBV3-1 (or the pseudogene TRBV3-2) and TRBJ1-6; 12 nucleotides match TRBD1. Germline loops: CDR1 LGHDT, CDR2 YNNKEL (reference sequence). The CDR3 extends over 15 amino acids. With V trimmed by 6 bases and J by 9 bases, 6 bases remained unmatched. The CDR3 DNA reads as TGTGCCAGCAGTCGGGGACAGGGGGCTGGTTCACCCCTCCACTTT. Amino acid sequence: CASSRGQGAGSPLHF.

In its sample, this clone was seen once. The chain couples TRBV20-1 to TRBJ1-6, with D perhaps TRBD1 (5 bases). The CDR3 covers 11 residues. From germline, CDR1 is DFQATT and CDR2 SNEGSKA (reference sequence). The V end lost 4 bases, the J end lost 10 bases, and 8 bases lay between the germline ends. Here the CDR3 reads CSAMGGSPLHF. The CDR3 DNA reads as TGCAGTGCTATGGGGGGGTCACCCCTCCACTTT.

V and J are TRBV28 and TRBJ1-5, with 9 bases lining up with TRBD1. There are 14 residues in the CDR3. Germline loops: CDR1 MDHEN, CDR2 SYDVKM. V lost 5 bases and J lost 7; bases outside the gene matches: 6. CDR3 amino acids: CASSPGTGWQPQHF. CDR3 in DNA: TGTGCCAGCAGTCCCGGGACAGGGTGGCAGCCCCAGCATTTT.

The genes are TRBV29-1 and TRBJ2-3; D is possibly TRBD2 (7 bases). Germline loops: CDR1 SQVTM, CDR2 ANQGSEA. CDR3 length equals 13 residues. The germline V and J ends were trimmed by 6 bases and 0 bases, with 10 bases remaining between them. This CDR3 is CSVGGGSTDTQYF. The CDR3 region has the DNA TGCAGCGTGGGGGGGGGCAGCACAGATACGCAGTATTTT.

This chain connects TRBV27 to TRBJ2-5; the D gene is possibly TRBD1 (5 bases). From germline, CDR1 is MNHEY and CDR2 SMNVEV (reference sequence). CDR3 length: 13 amino acids. Between the trimmed V and J ends, which lost 5 bases and 5 bases, there was a span of 12 bases. For the CDR3, the DNA is TGTGCCAGCAGTCGCAGGGTATGGGAGACCCAGTACTTC. As protein: CASSRRVWETQYF.

The CDR3 nucleotides are TGTGCCAGCAGCTGGGAGAACGAGCAGTACTTC. Translating it yields CASSWENEQYF. The chain joins TRBV7-9 to TRBJ2-7; weak D call: TRBD2 (5 bases). With 4 bases removed from V and 5 bases from J, the gap between germline ends came to 6 bases. Germline V gene sequence: CDR1 SEHNR, CDR2 FQNEAQ (reference sequence). The CDR3 is 11 amino acids.

The rearrangement joins TRBV27 to TRBJ1-4; weak D call: TRBD1 (5 bases). V lost 5 bases to trimming and J lost 3 bases, with 13 bases between them. CDR1 is MNHEY and CDR2 is SMNVEV in the germline V gene (reference sequence). The CDR3 spans 15 residues. The CDR3 protein is CASSPILGANEKLFF. CDR3 coding DNA: TGTGCCAGCAGTCCGATCTTAGGGGCTAATGAAAAACTGTTTTTT.

The chain carries TRBV27 and TRBJ1-1; 10 bases agree with TRBD1. This CDR3 comprises 18 residues. V gave up 0 bases and J gave up 0 bases; unmatched junction bases: 7. Germline V CDR1 and CDR2: MNHEY, SMNVEV (reference sequence). In DNA form, the CDR3 reads TGTGCCAGCAGTTTATCCCCCGGGACAGGGGTAATGAACACTGAAGCTTTCTTT. This translates into CASSLSPGTGVMNTEAFF.

The chain has TRBV10-3 and TRBJ2-7; TRBD1 aligns across 8 bases. J lost 5 bases, V lost 8 bases, and 2 bases had no gene match. From germline, CDR1 is ENHRY and CDR2 SYGVKD. The CDR3 is 11 residues long. CDR3 residues: CAIDRGDEQYF. CDR3 bases: TGTGCCATCGACAGGGGAGACGAGCAGTACTTC.

The V gene is TRBV4-1, the J gene TRBJ1-1; the D gene is possibly TRBD1 (5 bases). The CDR3 loop spans 16 amino acids. CDR1 MGHRA and CDR2 YSYEKL come from the germline V gene. The V gene lost 3 bases and the J gene lost 0 bases, with 14 bases spanning the gap. CDR3 sequence: CASSQSQQVVNTEAFF. In nucleotides, the CDR3 is TGCGCCAGCAGCCAGTCCCAACAGGTGGTGAACACTGAAGCTTTCTTT.

The rearrangement links TRBV7-2 to TRBJ1-5; 7 nucleotides agree with TRBD1. Germline values: CDR1 SGHTA, CDR2 FQGNSA. CDR3 size: 14 residues. The J segment lost 4 bases and the V segment lost 5 bases, leaving 5 bases of the junction unmatched. The CDR3 sequence: CASSEQGGNQPQHF. For the CDR3, the DNA is TGTGCCAGCAGCGAGCAGGGGGGAAATCAGCCCCAGCATTTT.

The chain combines TRBV5-1 with TRBJ2-1, with 10 bases fitting TRBD2. The CDR3 contains 14 residues. V shed 5 bases and J 6 bases; nucleotides not matched to a gene: 5. Germline CDR1 and CDR2: SGHRS and YFSETQ. CDR3 DNA: TGCGCCAGCAGGTCGTTAGCGGGAGGCAATGAGCAGTTCTTC. This encodes CASRSLAGGNEQFF.

V is TRBV7-8 and J is TRBJ1-5; TRBD1 is a possible D gene (5 bases). Germline assignment: CDR1 SGHVS and CDR2 FQNEAQ. V was trimmed by 1 base and J by 3 bases, leaving 7 bases between them. The CDR3 has 14 amino acids. CDR3 in amino acids: CASSLVGVNQPQHF. Written as DNA, the CDR3 is TGTGCCAGCAGCTTAGTAGGGGTCAATCAGCCCCAGCATTTT.

CDR3 region: CASSFVYAYGYTF. CDR3 sequence (DNA): TGTGCCAGCAGCTTCGTGTATGCCTATGGCTACACCTTC. This rearrangement joins TRBV7-9 to TRBJ1-2, with D unresolved. Germline V gene data show CDR1 as SEHNR and CDR2 as FQNEAQ (reference sequence). V lost 3 bases to trimming and J lost 4 bases, with 9 bases between them. The CDR3 sequence is 13 residues long.

The rearrangement links TRBV21-1 to TRBJ2-5. TRBV21-1 counts as a pseudogene. CDR3 length equals 17 residues. CDR3 amino acids: CASSKSRLRTVGETQYF. Here the CDR3 DNA reads TGTGCCAGCAGCAAAAGTAGGTTGAGGACCGTTGGGGAGACCCAGTACTTC.

This chain connects TRBV4-3 to TRBJ1-5, with D perhaps matching TRBD1 (5 bases). Trimming shortened V by 0 bases and J by 4 bases, and 10 bases separated the two germline ends. There are 15 residues in the CDR3. Per the germline V gene, CDR1 is LGHNA and CDR2 is YSLEER. The CDR3 loop is CASSQDPGWNQPQHF. DNA of the CDR3: TGCGCCAGCAGCCAAGATCCAGGGTGGAATCAGCCCCAGCATTTT.

A single count supports this clone. The chain uses TRBV7-9 and TRBJ1-2; D is ambiguous. With 3 bases removed from V and 8 bases from J, the gap between germline ends came to 10 bases. Germline values: CDR1 SEHNR, CDR2 FQNEAQ (reference sequence). This CDR3 is 12 amino acids long. The DNA for the CDR3 is TGTGCCAGCAGCTTGAACGACGGGGGCTACACCTTC. As protein: CASSLNDGGYTF.

Of note for this clone: Other DNA sequences of this sample code for an identical CDR3. V is TRBV30 and J is TRBJ1-5; D is ambiguous. CDR3 length equals 15 residues. Trimming left V 1 base short and J 0 bases short, with 10 bases between. Per germline, CDR1 GTSNPN and CDR2 SVGIG (reference sequence). CDR3 sequence: CAWSAAGYSNQPQHF. The DNA of the CDR3 is TGTGCCTGGAGTGCTGCCGGGTATAGCAATCAGCCCCAGCATTTT.

The rearrangement joins TRBV7-8 to TRBJ1-3, with TRBD1 as a possible D gene (6 bases). Germline CDR1 reads SGHVS; CDR2 reads FQNEAQ. V gave up 5 bases and J gave up 3 bases, with 17 bases separating them. The CDR3 runs 16 residues. CDR3 coding DNA: TGTGCCAGCAGCCCGCCCGGGACAAGGCGTGGAAACACCATATATTTT. Protein: CASSPPGTRRGNTIYF.